The entry below describes one TCR beta chain. This clone was observed many times. Its antigen is unknown. Base qualities are not at hand, and no much larger clone is one base apart. Collaborating institutions collected whole blood in K2EDTA tubes following their own protocols. For TCRbeta analysis, collaborators shipped samples as frozen whole blood, isolated PBMCs, or DNA extracted from either of those sample types. Via the germline V gene, CDR1 is MGHDK and CDR2 SYGVNS. V was cut back by 2 bases and J by 1 base, leaving a gap of 12 bases between them. Including the terminal cysteine and phenylalanine, the CDR3 comprises 16 residues. Solely the CDR3 DNA is kept, with 48 bases framed from the first base. The data were taken from a study of blood T cell repertoires in COVID-19 (dated by TCRdb to about 2020). For context, the study as a whole: Collaborator samples came from the United States, Italy and Spain and covered acute and convalescent phases of COVID-19. The prospective study material was composed of cDNA or gDNA derived from T cells, B-cell-depleted T cells, or PBMCs. Subjects who had been exposed to COVID-19, were actively infected with it, or had recovered from it provided the deeply sampled blood TCRbeta repertoires that made up the dataset. A freely available public database, intended as a resource for researchers studying the immune response to SARS-CoV-2, is where the repertoires were released. The samples were drawn from two sources: the first 160 participants of the ongoing ImmuneRACE study, and fewer than 1,500 subjects contributed by 6 global collaborators. The sample metadata nearly always contained a de-identified subject ID, COVID-19 status, age in years and sex. HLA class I and class II types, where available, came from metadata supplied by the sample provider rather than from assay-based typing.

Beyond this particular receptor, the publication reports: Clinical and demographic metadata were provided uncurated, with the amount varying by source and participant.

The immunoSEQ Assay, a bias-controlled multiplex PCR, was used to amplify TCRbeta CDR3 regions from genomic DNA. As for the authors' bioinformatics: The number of nucleated cells in each sample was estimated by amplification of reference gene primers within the assay. Sequence reads were collapsed and filtered to measure the absolute abundance of every unique TCRbeta CDR3 rearrangement. For each sample, productive Simpson clonality was calculated by taking the square root of Simpson's diversity index across productive rearrangements. The table comes from immuneACCESS by way of TCRdb, which keeps in-frame sequences with V and J called. Part of the clones is missing from these tables; in studies checked, under half for an unresolved V gene and the rest for unknown reasons. V and J calls and clone size are as listed in that table; D and trimming were resolved from the DNA. The sample table contains about 190,000 clones; only one count was recorded for approximately 86% of them. Roughly a tenth of the sample goes to the ten largest clones.

The sample comprised peripheral blood. In this chain, TRBV25-1 is recombined with TRBJ1-3; TRBD1 is perhaps the D gene, given 6 matching bases. The TCR comes from a woman of 80 years or more with active or convalescent COVID-19. The nucleotide sequence is TGTGCCAGCAGTGAACTAACAGGGCTATCTGGAAACACCATATATTTT. Its product reads: CASSELTGLSGNTIYF.